This TCR beta chain was recovered during a study of OX40 agonist ivuxolimab in advanced cancers. V shed 6 bases and J shed 4 bases, with 15 bases lying between them. The CDR3 is made up of 14 amino acids. CDR1 and CDR2 (germline): MNHEY, SVGAGI. Clones were read by immunoSEQ multiplex PCR, and TCRdb kept only the in-frame ones, dropping some. The sample includes more than 65,000 clones, 75% to 85% of them seen just once. The gene calls are TRBV6-5 and TRBJ1-1, with D maybe TRBD1 (6 bases). This TCR came from an adult with an advanced solid tumor such as melanoma, head and neck, liver or kidney cancer. The material was CD4+ or CD8+ T cells sorted from blood, obtained in a trial of the OX40 agonist ivuxolimab. The DNA of the CDR3 is TGTGCCAGCAGGCGATACAGGGACTTCACTGAAGCTTTCTTT. It encodes CASRRYRDFTEAFF.